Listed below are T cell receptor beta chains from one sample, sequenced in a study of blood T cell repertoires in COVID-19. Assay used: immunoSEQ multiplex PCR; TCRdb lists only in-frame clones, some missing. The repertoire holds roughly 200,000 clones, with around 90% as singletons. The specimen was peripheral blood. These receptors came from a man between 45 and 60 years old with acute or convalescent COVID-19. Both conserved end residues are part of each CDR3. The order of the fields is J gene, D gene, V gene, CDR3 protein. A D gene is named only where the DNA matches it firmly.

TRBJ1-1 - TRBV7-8 CASSPPPRGLNTEAFF
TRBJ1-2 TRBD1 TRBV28 CASSLPGRQGETGYTF
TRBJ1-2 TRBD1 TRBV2 CASSGDRGTYYGYTF
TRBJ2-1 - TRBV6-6 CASSYEGAYNEQFF
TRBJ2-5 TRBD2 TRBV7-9 CASSLGASGQETQYF
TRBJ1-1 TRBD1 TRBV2 CASSVLTGVTEAFF
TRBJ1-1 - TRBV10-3 CAISESTQATTEAFF
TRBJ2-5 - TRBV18 CASSPSQGVVETQYF
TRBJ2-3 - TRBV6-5 CASSKQGPDTQYF
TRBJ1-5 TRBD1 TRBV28 CASRTQGDSNQPQHF
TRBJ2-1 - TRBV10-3 CAISPSGDEQFF
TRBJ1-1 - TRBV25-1 CASTPGGTTEAFF
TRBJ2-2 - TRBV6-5 CASSYSPGGPGELFF
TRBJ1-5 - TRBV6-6 CASSILIGQPQHF
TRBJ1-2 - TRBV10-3 CAISEWTDGNYGYTF
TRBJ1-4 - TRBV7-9 CASQHGVQNEKLFF
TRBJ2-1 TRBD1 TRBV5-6 CASSRSWTGSVEQFF
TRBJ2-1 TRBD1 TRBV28 CGTGGSYNEQFF
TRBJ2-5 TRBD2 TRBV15 CATSGRGETQYF
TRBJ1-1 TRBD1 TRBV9 CASSSTGGRTEAFF
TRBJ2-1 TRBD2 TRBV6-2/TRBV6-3 CASSYFSRGGGEQFF
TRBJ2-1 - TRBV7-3 CASSFGGNNEQFF
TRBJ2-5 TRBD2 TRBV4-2 CASSRTPGLAGAGAEETQYF
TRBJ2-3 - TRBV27 CASSLRSADTQYF
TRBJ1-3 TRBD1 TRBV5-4 CASTSGGGNTIYF
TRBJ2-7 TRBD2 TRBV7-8 CASSPAGGPLTYEQYF
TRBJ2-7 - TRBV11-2 CASSLDINSYEQYF
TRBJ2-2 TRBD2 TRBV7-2 CASSPGTSGRMTGELFF
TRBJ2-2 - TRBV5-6 CASSWGPGELFF
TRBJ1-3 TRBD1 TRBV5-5 CASSFGQAGNTIYF
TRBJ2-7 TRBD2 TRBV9 CASSVGGSGAYEQYF
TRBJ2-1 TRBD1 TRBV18 CASSTGTGGYNEQFF
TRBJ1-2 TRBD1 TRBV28 CASSWTGVYGYTF
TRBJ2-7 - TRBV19 CASSPTDSSYEQYF
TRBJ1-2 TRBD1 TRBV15 CATSTDGQGHFYGYTF
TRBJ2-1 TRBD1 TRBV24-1 CATAGGLNSYNEQFF
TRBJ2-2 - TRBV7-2 CASSLGRHNTGELFF
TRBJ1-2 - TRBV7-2 CASSLVLGIDYGYTF
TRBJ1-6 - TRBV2 CASSEWSRGNNSPLHF
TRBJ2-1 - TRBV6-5 CASSQTGSPYNEQFF
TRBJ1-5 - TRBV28 CASRFQGGSRLQPQHF
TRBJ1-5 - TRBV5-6 CASSLGQAQPQHF
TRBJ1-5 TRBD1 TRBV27 CASRQGASNQPQHF
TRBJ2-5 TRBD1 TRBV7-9 CATARGRETQYF
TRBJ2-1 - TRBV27 CASSLSRAQGPYNEQFF
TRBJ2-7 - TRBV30 CAWSVLDTYEQYF
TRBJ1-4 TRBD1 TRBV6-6 CASSPRQGRGNEKLFF
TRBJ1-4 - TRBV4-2 CASSQDSHGREKLFF